These T cell receptor beta chains were read from a single sample in a study of CD8+ T cells in alopecia areata. Assay: immunoSEQ multiplex PCR; the TCRdb copy retains only in-frame clones and omits some. In the table there are fewer than 90,000 clones, just over 50% of which are singletons. The sequenced sample was NKG2D-high CD8+ T cells sorted from blood. The receptors shown here come from a human donor with alopecia areata. The CDR3 runs from the conserved cysteine through the conserved F or W.

>TRBJ1-5|TRBV29-1
CSVGDRLSNQPQHF
>TRBJ2-7|TRBV27
CASGLQRDYEQYF
>TRBJ2-7|TRBV5-1
CASSHRDRVEQYF
>TRBJ2-3|TRBV2
CASRALETSTDTQYF
>TRBJ2-5|TRBV4-1
CASSQEPPGTSEETQYF
>NA|TRBV10-3
CAISESGDYSSYEQYF
>TRBJ2-7|TRBV5-4
CASSGGTVYEQYF
>TRBJ2-7|TRBV2
CASSEALGGVEQYF
>TRBJ1-1|TRBV29-1
CSVSSDADTEAFF
>TRBJ2-7|TRBV29-1
CSVADGAEQYF
>TRBJ2-2|TRBV5-6
CASSLLRANTGELFF
>TRBJ1-3|TRBV29-1
CSVETGLDGNTIYF
>TRBJ2-3|TRBV2
CASIIADTQYF
>TRBJ2-7|TRBV7-8
CASSPQTGGESEQYF
>TRBJ2-1|TRBV5-6
CASSPEGFRGEQFF
>TRBJ2-7|TRBV4-1
CASSQVGTAGYEQYF
>TRBJ2-2|TRBV29-1
CSVKGPDTGELFF
>TRBJ2-7|TRBV29-1
CSVERASGREYEQYF
>TRBJ1-1|TRBV7-9
CASSLGLEEAFF
>TRBJ2-7|TRBV7-9
CASSQGDTREYF
>TRBJ2-7|TRBV4-1
CASSQGPAASYEQYF
>TRBJ2-5|TRBV28
CASSLLDTSQETQYF
>TRBJ2-3|TRBV7-9
CASSHDRPDPDTQYF
>TRBJ2-1|TRBV28
CASSFASGENEQFF
>TRBJ2-1|TRBV7-8
CASSLGLASEQFF
>TRBJ2-7|TRBV27
CASSLGNSYEQYF
>TRBJ2-7|TRBV30
CAWRLAGDYEQYF
>TRBJ1-2|TRBV7-9
CATTQGLYGYTF
>TRBJ1-2|TRBV29-1
CSDYLTAVGGYTF
>TRBJ2-1|TRBV30
CAWSTASNEQFF
>TRBJ1-5|TRBV30
CAWSLGMTVSNQPQHF
>TRBJ2-7|TRBV5-6
CASSLAGHTYEQYF
>TRBJ2-7|TRBV28
CASSPLAGGLGEQYF
>TRBJ2-1|TRBV7-7
CASSPAGDLNEQFF
>TRBJ2-2|TRBV29-1
CSVDLATGELFF
>TRBJ2-3|TRBV27
CASVRIADATDTQYF
>TRBJ2-5|TRBV7-9
CASSLVAALETQYF
>TRBJ1-1|TRBV13
CASSESRDRGRDTEAFF
>TRBJ1-1|TRBV5-1
CASSSEEDSYTEAFF
>TRBJ2-7|TRBV29-1
CSVEGRGGLGEQYF
>TRBJ2-3|TRBV27
CASLAGRGQDTQYF
>TRBJ2-2|TRBV29-1
CSVLAGGNTGELFF
>TRBJ2-3|TRBV29-1
CSVVFLAGGRPYTQYF
>TRBJ2-5|TRBV28
CASSSYRQETQYF
>TRBJ2-3|TRBV27
CASSLVRESADTQYF
>TRBJ2-7|TRBV7-9
CASSGGHEQYF
>TRBJ2-7|TRBV27
CASSYQGPYEQYF
>TRBJ2-4|TRBV27
CASSQTGGPDIQYF
>TRBJ2-1|TRBV6-5
CATTTGGREQFF
>TRBJ2-5|TRBV4-3
CASSPQGTETQYF
>TRBJ2-1|TRBV2
CASSVDPQSAVYNEQFF
>TRBJ1-5|TRBV6-5
CASSYSTGDNQPQHF
>TRBJ2-2|TRBV25-1
CASSDWTNTGELFF
>TRBJ1-1|TRBV29-1
CSAGTGRNTEAFF
>TRBJ1-2|TRBV4-3
CASSQDLAGSYGYTF
>TRBJ2-2|TRBV19
CASSIVFGELFF
>TRBJ1-5|TRBV27
CASSARNQPQHF